This T cell receptor (beta chain) came from a study of cytomegalovirus exposure and HLA in healthy donors. V lost 5 bases and J 3 bases, leaving 13 bases between the germline ends. Per the germline V gene, CDR1 is LNHDA and CDR2 is SQIVND (reference sequence). CDR3 length: 15 amino acids. Points from the study as a whole: Cytomegalovirus status was reportedly diagnosed by the classifier with high sensitivity and specificity. Researchers counted approximately 160 TCR beta chains as cytomegalovirus-associated. Usually a TCR sequence was rare, but some public TCRs were found in many donors.

Data came from immunoSEQ multiplex PCR; TCRdb stores just in-frame clones and leaves some out. The table lists more than 300,000 clones, 86% of them singletons. For this clone: What it binds is unknown.

The chain employs TRBV19 and TRBJ2-2, with D tentatively TRBD1 (6 bases). This TCR was sampled from a woman aged 18-35 years in good health and CMV-seronegative. Sequencing was done on a sample of PBMCs. This chain's CDR3 is CASSPQGLYTGELFF. CDR3 in DNA: TGTGCCAGTAGTCCTCAGGGGCTGTACACCGGGGAGCTGTTTTTT.